The 32 T cell receptor beta chains given below trace back to one sample, sequenced in a study of PD-L1 blockade in urothelial cancer. Time point denoted: pretreatment peripheral blood. The protocol was immunoSEQ multiplex PCR, while the TCRdb copy is restricted to in-frame clones and leaves out a portion. The sample shows about 30,000 clones, 75% to 90% of them seen only once. The specimen comprised PBMCs, sampled around atezolizumab (anti-PD-L1) treatment. The receptor set was obtained from a man between 60 and 75 years old with urothelial cancer.

This chain links TRBV7-3 with TRBJ2-2; D remains ambiguous. Germline loops: CDR1 SGHTA, CDR2 FQGTGA. This CDR3 spans 14 amino acids. The V end lost 2 bases, the J end lost 2 bases, and 6 bases lay between the germline ends. Here the CDR3 DNA reads TGTGCCAGCAGCTTATGGGCTAACACCGGGGAGCTGTTTTTT. It yields the protein CASSLWANTGELFF.

V usage is TRBV6-6 and J usage is TRBJ1-2, with 7 bases identical to TRBD1. Unmatched junction bases numbered 9, after V lost 5 bases and J lost 3 bases. Germline V CDR1 and CDR2: MNHNY, SVGAGI (reference sequence). The CDR3 spans 15 residues. As DNA, the CDR3 is TGTGCCAGCAGTCGCCCCAGTACAGGGGACTATGGCTACACCTTC. Its protein product is CASSRPSTGDYGYTF.

The gene calls are TRBV6-1 and TRBJ2-7; D not resolved. The CDR3 sequence is 13 residues long. Trimming removed 4 bases at V and 1 base at J, with 8 bases between. The germline gives CDR1 MNHNS, CDR2 SASEGT. In nucleotides, the CDR3 is TGTGCCAGCAGTGGCGAACTTTCCTACGAGCAGTACTTC. It codes for CASSGELSYEQYF.

V and J are TRBV6-5 and TRBJ1-1; D gene uncertain. The germline V gene encodes CDR1 MNHEY and CDR2 SVGAGI. Trimming took off 2 bases at V and 1 base at J, with 5 bases between the two ends. The CDR3 is made up of 13 amino acids. In DNA form, the CDR3 reads TGTGCCAGCAGTTACGGGCAGAACACTGAAGCTTTCTTT. It specifies CASSYGQNTEAFF.

J is TRBJ2-7 and V is TRBV5-6; weak D call: TRBD2 (5 bases). Between the trimmed V and J ends, which lost 6 bases and 0 bases, there was a span of 10 bases. The CDR3 length is 13 residues. Germline loops: CDR1 SGHDT, CDR2 YYEEEE. The CDR3 spells CASTSRDSYEQYF. DNA for the CDR3: TGTGCCAGCACCTCTCGGGACTCCTACGAGCAGTACTTC.

This clone was counted once. This chain links TRBV5-5 with TRBJ2-5; weak D call: TRBD2 (6 bases). Between the trimmed V and J ends, which lost 0 bases and 6 bases, there was a span of 12 bases. The CDR3 consists of 14 residues. In germline, CDR1 is SGHKS, CDR2 YYEKEE (reference sequence). CDR3 in amino acids: CASSLGLGDKTQYF. DNA for the CDR3: TGTGCCAGCAGCTTGGGACTAGGGGATAAGACCCAGTACTTC.

The chain recombines TRBV28 with TRBJ2-3, with 8 positions matching TRBD1. The CDR3 runs to 15 residues. Looked up from germline, CDR1 is MDHEN and CDR2 is SYDVKM. J lost 3 bases, V lost 0 bases, and 2 bases had no gene match. CDR3 in DNA: TGTGCCAGCAGTTTATGGGGGACAGGAACAGATACGCAGTATTTT. This codes for CASSLWGTGTDTQYF.

The chain is built from TRBV5-4 and TRBJ2-1, with 15 bases lining up with TRBD2. The length of the CDR3 is 16 residues. The trim removed 5 bases at V and 8 bases at J, leaving 8 bases unmatched. CDR1 and CDR2 from the germline V gene are SGHNT and YYREEE (reference sequence). The CDR3 DNA reads as TGTGCCAGCAGGCCCGGGACTAGCGGGAGGTCGGATGAGCAGTTCTTC. Translation: CASRPGTSGRSDEQFF.

Concerning this clone: Other DNA sequences from this sample encode an identical CDR3 as well. The V call is TRBV18, the J call TRBJ2-1, with D perhaps matching TRBD2 (5 bases). Germline V gene lookup returns CDR1 KGHSH and CDR2 LQKENI. V shed 3 bases and J shed 0 bases, with 9 bases lying between them. The CDR3 runs 15 residues. The CDR3 DNA follows: TGTGCCAGCTCACCGAGCGGAAGCTCCTACAATGAGCAGTTCTTC. Residues: CASSPSGSSYNEQFF.

The rearrangement links TRBV29-1 to TRBJ2-1, with 12 bases matching TRBD2. The V and J ends lost 7 bases and 4 bases, in that order; junction bases with no gene match: 2. The CDR3 consists of 13 residues. CDR1 is SQVTM and CDR2 is ANQGSEA in the germline V gene. The CDR3 spells CSGTSGVYNEQFF. Here the CDR3 DNA reads TGCAGCGGGACTAGCGGGGTATACAATGAGCAGTTCTTC.

This rearrangement joins TRBV5-5 to TRBJ2-6; tentatively, D is TRBD1 (6 bases). Trimming pared 0 bases from V and 1 base from J, leaving 14 bases between. The CDR3 is 18 amino acids. Germline values: CDR1 SGHKS, CDR2 YYEKEE (reference sequence). CDR3 amino acids: CASSLVGGEGSGANVLTF. CDR3 coding DNA: TGTGCCAGCAGCTTGGTAGGGGGAGAGGGGTCTGGGGCCAACGTCCTGACTTTC.

The chain joins TRBV5-1 to TRBJ1-5, with D possibly being TRBD1 (5 bases). This CDR3 region has 14 residues. Germline CDR1 is SGHRS and CDR2 is YFSETQ. Trimming took off 2 bases at V and 10 bases at J, with 16 bases between the two ends. CDR3 sequence reads: CASSFSGPGGPQHF. The CDR3 DNA is TGCGCCAGCAGCTTCTCGGGGCCGGGGGGACCCCAGCATTTT. Together with reference TRBV5-1 and TRBJ1-5, the CDR3 gives the full variable domain: KAGVTQTPRYLIKTRGQQVTLSCSPISGHRSVSWYQQTPGQGLQFLFEYFSETQRNKGNFPGRFSGRQFSNSRSEMNVSTLELGDSALYLCASSFSGPGGPQHFGDGTRLSIL.

DNA of the CDR3: TGTGCCAGCAGCTTGAATCTAGTATCGAACAATGAGCAGTTCTTC. It encodes CASSLNLVSNNEQFF. This sequence joins TRBV5-6 and TRBJ2-1; the D is unclear. Germline V lookup: CDR1 SGHDT, CDR2 YYEEEE. The CDR3 runs 15 residues. V lost 1 base to trimming and J lost 5 bases, with 13 bases between them.

V and J are TRBV7-8 and TRBJ2-7; 7 nucleotides align to TRBD1. Trimming at V came to 5 bases and at J to 4 bases, leaving 14 bases not matched to a gene. The V gene's germline CDR1 is SGHVS and CDR2 FQNEAQ. The CDR3 runs 16 residues. The CDR3 region is CASSNRTDRSLYEQYF. CDR3 DNA sequence: TGTGCCAGCAGCAACCGAACGGACAGGTCCCTATACGAGCAGTACTTC.

The gene calls are TRBV7-8 and TRBJ1-1, with D tentatively TRBD1 (6 bases). This CDR3 is 14 amino acids long. Trimming removed 5 bases from V and 6 bases from J, with 16 bases in between. Germline CDR1 and CDR2: SGHVS and FQNEAQ. The CDR3 loop is CASSLGGGGAEAFF. The CDR3 DNA follows: TGTGCCAGCAGCCTAGGAGGGGGGGGAGCTGAAGCTTTCTTT.

The V call is TRBV7-8, the J call TRBJ2-3, with 9 bases identical to TRBD2. CDR1 is SGHVS and CDR2 is FQNEAQ in the germline V gene. The V gene end was trimmed by 5 bases and the J gene end by 2 bases; junction bases not matched to a gene: 17. The CDR3 is made up of 19 amino acids. CDR3 bases: TGTGCCAGCAGCCCCCGAATTCTTAAAGCGGGAGGTACCACAGATACGCAGTATTTT. Translating gives CASSPRILKAGGTTDTQYF.

The table lists this clone with a few counts. The J gene is TRBJ2-7, the V gene TRBV5-1, with a possible D match to TRBD1 (5 bases). Germline V gene data show CDR1 as SGHRS and CDR2 as YFSETQ. Between the trimmed V and J ends, which lost 4 bases and 1 base, there was a span of 12 bases. The CDR3 length is 14 residues. CDR3 residues: CASSPLGHSYEQYF. CDR3 DNA sequence: TGCGCCAGCAGCCCCCTAGGACATTCCTACGAGCAGTACTTC.

V gene TRBV6-1 combines with J gene TRBJ1-4; D perhaps matches TRBD1 (5 bases). The CDR3 has 14 amino acids. Germline V gene sequence: CDR1 MNHNS, CDR2 SASEGT. Deletions cut 2 bases from V and 4 bases from J, with 8 bases between. CDR3 protein: CASSELQGNEKLFF. Written as DNA, the CDR3 is TGTGCCAGCAGTGAACTGCAGGGTAATGAAAAACTGTTTTTT.

The rearrangement uses TRBV29-1 and TRBJ1-1, with D possibly being TRBD1 (5 bases). From germline, CDR1 is SQVTM and CDR2 ANQGSEA. Trimming took off 4 bases at V and 5 bases at J, with 14 bases between the two ends. CDR3 size: 13 residues. Written as DNA, the CDR3 is TGCAGCGTTGCGAAGGCGGGGGGAACTGAAGCTTTCTTT. Amino acids: CSVAKAGGTEAFF.

The chain uses TRBV7-2 and TRBJ1-5; D is perhaps TRBD1 (6 bases). The CDR3 has 16 amino acids. V was pared by 5 bases and J by 6 bases, with 20 bases between. Germline V CDR1 and CDR2: SGHTA, FQGNSA. This CDR3 reads CASSQKWTDGFQPQHF. CDR3 in DNA: TGTGCCAGCAGCCAAAAATGGACAGACGGCTTTCAGCCCCAGCATTTT. Filled out from reference TRBV7-2 and TRBJ1-5, the complete variable domain reads GAGVSQSPSNKVTEKGKDVELRCDPISGHTALYWYRQSLGQGLEFLIYFQGNSAPDKSGLPSDRFSAERTGGSVSTLTIQRTQQEDSAVYLCASSQKWTDGFQPQHFGDGTRLSIL.

The chain is built from TRBV11-2 and TRBJ2-3; 9 nucleotides agree with TRBD2. The CDR3 sequence is 16 residues long. Germline V gene data show CDR1 as SGHAT and CDR2 as FQNNGV. With 4 bases clipped from V and 1 base from J, the junction kept 6 bases outside the gene matches. CDR3 bases: TGTGCCAGCAGCTCTGGGCGGGAGGGTGGCACAGATACGCAGTATTTT. Residues: CASSSGREGGTDTQYF.

This CDR3 reads CASSLFDTGSTDTQYF. The DNA of the CDR3 is TGTGCCAGCAGCTTATTTGATACAGGGTCCACAGATACGCAGTATTTT. The V call is TRBV7-6, the J call TRBJ2-3; a possible D gene is TRBD1 (6 bases). V lost 2 bases to trimming and J lost 2 bases, with 14 bases between them. Germline V CDR1 and CDR2: SGHVS, FNYEAQ. This CDR3 has 16 amino acids.

The rearrangement uses TRBV7-3 and TRBJ2-1; 9 bases agree with TRBD2. With V trimmed by 6 bases and J by 7 bases, 10 bases remained unmatched. The CDR3 is made up of 15 amino acids. Looked up from germline, CDR1 is SGHTA and CDR2 is FQGTGA. The CDR3 region has the DNA TGTGCCAGCAGGTCCCAGGGACTAGCTTGGAATGAGCAGTTCTTC. Protein: CASRSQGLAWNEQFF.

This sequence joins TRBV15 and TRBJ2-1; weak D call: TRBD2 (5 bases). Trimming left V 0 bases short and J 6 bases short, with 15 bases between. The CDR3 is made up of 16 amino acids. From germline, CDR1 is LNHNV and CDR2 YYDKDF (reference sequence). CDR3 in amino acids: CATSRDGPASTNEQFF. The CDR3 DNA is TGTGCCACCAGCAGAGATGGTCCGGCTAGCACCAATGAGCAGTTCTTC.

Points on this clone: Germline is not matched at one junction end, which may reflect a read error. The chain uses TRBV7-9 and TRBJ1-1; tentative D call: TRBD1 (5 bases). From germline, CDR1 is SEHNR and CDR2 FQNEAQ (reference sequence). This CDR3 region has 13 residues. CDR3 DNA: TGTGCCAGCAGCTTAGAAAGGGGTTCTGAGGCTTTCTTT. Encoded protein: CASSLERGSEAFF.

The chain has TRBV28 and TRBJ2-5; possible D gene TRBD2, 6 bases. The CDR3 spans 16 residues. V was clipped by 7 bases and J by 5 bases, with 23 bases between them. The germline gives CDR1 MDHEN, CDR2 SYDVKM. CDR3 in DNA: TGTGCCAGCAAAGCGGGCGGGTTTCTAATTGGGGAGACCCAGTACTTC. This encodes CASKAGGFLIGETQYF.

V is TRBV11-3 and J is TRBJ2-3; D gene uncertain. The CDR3 is 14 residues long. Trimming took 4 bases from V and 0 from J, leaving 8 bases between them. Germline-derived CDR1 and CDR2 are SGHNT and YENEEA. DNA of the CDR3: TGTGCCAGCAGCTCGAGATCTAGCACAGATACGCAGTATTTT. Its translation: CASSSRSSTDTQYF.

This sequence joins TRBV18 and TRBJ2-7; 7 nucleotides agree with TRBD2. Per the germline V gene, CDR1 is KGHSH and CDR2 is LQKENI. V lost 2 bases to trimming and J lost 3 bases; unmatched junction nucleotides: 7. The CDR3 is 15 residues long. CDR3 bases: TGTGCCAGCTCACCATGGGCGGGAGAGGGCTACGAGCAGTACTTC. Encoded protein: CASSPWAGEGYEQYF.

CDR3 sequence reads: CASSGTGSSYEQYF. The CDR3, as DNA: TGTGCCAGCAGTGGCACAGGAAGCTCCTACGAGCAGTACTTC. The chain couples TRBV6-1 to TRBJ2-7, with D possibly being TRBD1 (5 bases). V lost 4 bases to trimming and J lost 0 bases, with 10 bases between them. The germline gives CDR1 MNHNS, CDR2 SASEGT. The CDR3 contains 14 residues.

V is TRBV2 and J is TRBJ2-1; D perhaps matches TRBD1 (6 bases). Germline V gene sequence: CDR1 SNHLY, CDR2 FYNNEI. The CDR3 consists of 13 residues. V shed 7 bases and J shed 0 bases, with 7 bases lying between them. The CDR3 DNA sequence: TGTGCCAGCACGGACAGCTCCTACAATGAGCAGTTCTTC. Its translation is CASTDSSYNEQFF. Drawing the rest from reference TRBV2 and TRBJ2-1, the complete variable domain is EPEVTQTPSHQVTQMGQEVILRCVPISNHLYFYWYRQILGQKVEFLVSFYNNEISEKSEIFDDQFSVERPDGSNFTLKIRSTKLEDSAMYFCASTDSSYNEQFFGPGTRLTVL.

J is TRBJ2-1 and V is TRBV11-3, with 7 bases matching TRBD2. The V gene end was trimmed by 5 bases and the J gene end by 8 bases; junction bases not matched to a gene: 6. Germline CDR1 and CDR2: SGHNT and YENEEA. This CDR3 is 13 amino acids long. The CDR3 nucleotides are TGTGCCAGCAGCCCTAGACTAGCCGATGAGCAGTTCTTC. Its protein is CASSPRLADEQFF.

V gene TRBV15 combines with J gene TRBJ2-5; 7 bases agree with TRBD1. The V gene end was trimmed by 1 base and the J gene end by 1 base; junction bases not matched to a gene: 6. Germline CDR1 LNHNV, CDR2 YYDKDF (reference sequence). The CDR3 loop spans 16 amino acids. The CDR3 here is CATSRVSHRGQETQYF. For the CDR3, the DNA is TGTGCCACCAGCAGAGTTTCTCACAGGGGCCAAGAGACCCAGTACTTC.